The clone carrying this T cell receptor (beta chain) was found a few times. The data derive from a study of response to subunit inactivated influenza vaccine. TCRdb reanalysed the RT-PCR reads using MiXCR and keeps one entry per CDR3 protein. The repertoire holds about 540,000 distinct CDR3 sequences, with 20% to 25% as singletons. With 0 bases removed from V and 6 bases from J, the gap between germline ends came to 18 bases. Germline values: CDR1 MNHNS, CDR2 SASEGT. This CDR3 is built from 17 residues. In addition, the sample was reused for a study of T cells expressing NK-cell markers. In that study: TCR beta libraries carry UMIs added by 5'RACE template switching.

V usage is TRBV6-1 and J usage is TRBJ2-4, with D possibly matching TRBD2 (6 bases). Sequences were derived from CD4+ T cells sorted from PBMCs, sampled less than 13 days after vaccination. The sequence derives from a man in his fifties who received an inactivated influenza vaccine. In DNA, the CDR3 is TGTGCCAGCAGTGAAGCGCTTCGGAGGGACGGATCAAACATTCAGTACTTC. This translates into CASSEALRRDGSNIQYF.